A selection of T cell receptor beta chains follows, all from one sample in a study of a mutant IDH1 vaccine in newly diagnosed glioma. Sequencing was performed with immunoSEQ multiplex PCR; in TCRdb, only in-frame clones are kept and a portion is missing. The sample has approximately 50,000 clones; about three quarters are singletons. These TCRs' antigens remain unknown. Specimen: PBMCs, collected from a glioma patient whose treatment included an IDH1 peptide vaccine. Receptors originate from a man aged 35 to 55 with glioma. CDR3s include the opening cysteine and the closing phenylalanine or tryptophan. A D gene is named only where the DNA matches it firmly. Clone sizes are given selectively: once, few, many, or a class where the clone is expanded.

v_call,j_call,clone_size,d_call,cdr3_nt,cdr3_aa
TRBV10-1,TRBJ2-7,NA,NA,TGCGCCAGCGGGGACACCTCCTACGAGCAGTACTTC,CASGDTSYEQYF
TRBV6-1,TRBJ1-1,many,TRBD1,TGTGCCAGCAGTGACCCGAGGACAGGGGAGTGGCGGACTGAAGCTTTCTTT,CASSDPRTGEWRTEAFF
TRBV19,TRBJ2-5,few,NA,TGTGCCAGTAATAAGGGGCGACAAGAGACCCAGTACTTC,CASNKGRQETQYF
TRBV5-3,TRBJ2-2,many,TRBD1,TGTGCCCGAGAGGGGGCCGGCGGGGAGCTGTTTTTT,CAREGAGGELFF
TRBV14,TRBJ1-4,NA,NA,TGTGCCAGCAGCCAAGACAGGACTACTAATGAAAAACTGTTTTTT,CASSQDRTTNEKLFF
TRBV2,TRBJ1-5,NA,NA,TGTGCCAGCAGTGGATCGGGGCAGCAAAACCAGCCCCAGCATTTT,CASSGSGQQNQPQHF
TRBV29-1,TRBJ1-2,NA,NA,TGCAGCGCTAGTCGGGGTGAGAGCTATGGCTACACCTTC,CSASRGESYGYTF
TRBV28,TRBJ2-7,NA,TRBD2,TGTGCCAGCAGAGGGACTAGCGGGATCTACGAGCAGTACTTC,CASRGTSGIYEQYF
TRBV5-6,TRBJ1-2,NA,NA,TGTGCCAGCAGCTTGCCGGGTTCTAACTATGGCTACACCTTC,CASSLPGSNYGYTF
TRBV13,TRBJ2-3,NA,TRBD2,TGTGCCAGCAGCTTACGGGGACTAGCGGAAGATACGCAGTATTTT,CASSLRGLAEDTQYF